Following are 9 T cell receptor beta chains from one sample sequenced in a study of spatial heterogeneity in lung cancer (dated by TCRdb to between 2019 and 2020). Libraries came from 5' RACE. Instrument used: NextSeq 500. Through fastp at Q25 and MiXCR, TCRdb rebuilt clones from the public reads, retaining in-frame beta chains. Rows with a matching CDR3 protein are joined into one entry that keeps the most common DNA and genes. This sample gives about 100,000 distinct CDR3 sequences in total; roughly a fifth of them show up just once. Jointly, the top ten make up 21% of the sample. Sample time point, as interpreted from the label and publication: blood at routine non-recurrence follow-up after resection. This specimen was PBMCs, taken at follow-up. The origin of the receptors is a male donor with early-stage non-small cell lung cancer.

This clonotype has just a few counts. This chain joins TRBV6-5 and TRBJ2-7; D possibly uses TRBD1 or TRBD2 (5 bases each). Per germline, CDR1 MNHEY and CDR2 SVGAGI. Deletions cut 2 bases from V and 3 bases from J, with 14 bases between. The CDR3 has 15 residues. CDR3 sequence reads: CASSYKGKGDYEQYF. CDR3 nucleotide sequence: TGTGCCAGCAGTTACAAGGGGAAGGGAGACTACGAGCAGTACTTC.

The chain is built from TRBV23-1 and TRBJ1-5; D not resolved. TRBV23-1 is reported as an ORF; its role is uncertain. V was cut by 0 bases and J by 10 bases, with 22 bases left in between. The CDR3 covers 17 residues. The CDR3 spells CASSQSMPERRRGPQHF. CDR3 sequence (DNA): TGCGCCAGCAGTCAATCGATGCCGGAACGGCGTCGGGGACCCCAGCATTTT.

The rearrangement joins TRBV15 to TRBJ2-1; D remains ambiguous. CDR1 is LNHNV and CDR2 is YYDKDF in the germline V gene (reference sequence). V lost 2 bases, J lost 9 bases, and 17 bases lay in between. CDR3 length: 15 amino acids. The CDR3 region is CATSRPFGSEGEQFF. CDR3 coding DNA: TGTGCCACCAGCAGACCTTTCGGTTCCGAAGGTGAGCAGTTCTTC.

This clonotype has a handful of counts. At one boundary the junction diverges from the germline segment, which might be a read error. The chain employs TRBV11-2 and TRBJ1-1; 7 bases line up with TRBD1. The germline V gene encodes CDR1 SGHAT and CDR2 FQNNGV. This CDR3 has 15 residues. The DNA for the CDR3 is TGTGCCAGCACCTTAACCGGCAGGGGGGATACTGAAGCTTTCTTT. Translated: CASTLTGRGDTEAFF.

This clonotype was counted at least ten times. V is TRBV7-3 and J is TRBJ2-5; 13 nucleotides line up with TRBD2. CDR3 length equals 15 residues. The germline V gene encodes CDR1 SGHTA and CDR2 FQGTGA. V trimming: 5 bases; J trimming: 5 bases; junction bases outside the gene matches: 5. The CDR3 DNA reads as TGTGCCAGCAGCCTAGGGACTAGCGGGACTGAGACCCAGTACTTC. Translation: CASSLGTSGTETQYF.

This chain uses TRBV27 with TRBJ1-6, with unresolved D. Germline-derived CDR1 and CDR2 are MNHEY and SMNVEV (reference sequence). Trimming left V 2 bases short and J 5 bases short, with 10 bases between. The CDR3 loop spans 15 amino acids. The CDR3 loop reads CASSLQSPNNSPLHF. The DNA for the CDR3 is TGTGCCAGCAGTTTACAGAGTCCTAATAATTCACCCCTCCACTTT.

This clonotype has more than one count but fewer than ten. The chain links TRBV6-5 to TRBJ2-1; D gene ambiguous. CDR3 size: 12 residues. Per germline, CDR1 MNHEY and CDR2 SVGAGI. V dropped 10 bases and J dropped 4 bases, with 11 bases sitting between them. CDR3: CATRTTYNEQFF. The DNA for the CDR3 is TGTGCCACGCGGACCACTTACAATGAGCAGTTCTTC.

This clonotype was counted a few times. The chain couples TRBV6-2 or TRBV6-3 to TRBJ2-1; no reliable D call. Germline CDR1 is MNHEY and CDR2 is SVGEGT. The CDR3 has 11 residues. The V and J ends lost 4 bases and 6 bases respectively, with 4 bases between them. The CDR3 spells CASSFINEQFF. CDR3 coding DNA: TGTGCCAGCAGTTTCATCAATGAGCAGTTCTTC.

The chain recombines TRBV5-4 with TRBJ1-1, with D possibly matching TRBD1 (5 bases). Trimming removed 3 bases from V and 5 bases from J, with 23 bases in between. The CDR3 covers 17 residues. CDR1 and CDR2 (germline): SGHNT, YYREEE (reference sequence). The CDR3 loop reads CASSSPGQGGMVTEAFF. CDR3 nucleotides: TGTGCCAGCAGCTCCCCGGGCCAGGGAGGGATGGTTACTGAAGCTTTCTTT.